These 3 T cell receptor beta chains originate from one sample sequenced in a study of chemoradiotherapy in HPV16-positive cancers. Sequenced by immunoSEQ multiplex PCR; TCRdb stores in-frame clones only, minus some. This table has about 3,100 clones, about 90% appearing once. Material: tumor tissue, obtained from a patient who underwent chemoradiotherapy. The receptors stem from a human donor with HPV-associated anogenital cancer.

This chain joins TRBV19 and TRBJ2-7; 12 nucleotides match TRBD2. The ends lost 5 bases at V and 5 bases at J; junction bases unmatched: 10. This CDR3 has 16 amino acids. CDR1 and CDR2 (germline): LNHDA, SQIVND (reference sequence). The CDR3 region has the DNA TGTGCCAGTAGTTCCCTGGCTAGCGGGAGGGCCAACGAGCAGTACTTC. Encoded protein: CASSSLASGRANEQYF.

The chain uses TRBV28 and TRBJ1-1, with 7 bases identical to TRBD1. J lost 6 bases, V lost 4 bases, and 11 bases had no gene match. Germline V gives CDR1 MDHEN, CDR2 SYDVKM. This CDR3 region has 15 residues. CDR3 in DNA: TGTGCCAGCAGTTCTGCGGACAGGTTGAGCGCTGAAGCTTTCTTT. Translated: CASSSADRLSAEAFF.

This clone was seen once. The chain links TRBV5-1 to TRBJ2-5, with D possibly being TRBD1 (6 bases). V shed 0 bases and J shed 4 bases, with 10 bases lying between them. CDR3 length equals 14 residues. Germline loops: CDR1 SGHRS, CDR2 YFSETQ. CDR3 protein: CASSLVGAGETQYF. In DNA form, the CDR3 reads TGCGCCAGCAGCTTGGTGGGGGCAGGAGAGACCCAGTACTTC.